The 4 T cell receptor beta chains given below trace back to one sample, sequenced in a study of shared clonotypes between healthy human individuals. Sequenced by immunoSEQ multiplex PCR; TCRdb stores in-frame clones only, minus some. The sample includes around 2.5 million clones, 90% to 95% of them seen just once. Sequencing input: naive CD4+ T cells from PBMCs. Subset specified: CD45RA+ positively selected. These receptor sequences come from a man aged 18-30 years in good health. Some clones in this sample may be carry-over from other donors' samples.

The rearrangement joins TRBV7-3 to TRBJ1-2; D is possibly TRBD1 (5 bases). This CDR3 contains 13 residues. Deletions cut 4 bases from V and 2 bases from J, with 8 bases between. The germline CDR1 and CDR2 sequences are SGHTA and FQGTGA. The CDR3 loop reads CASSWDGNYGYTF. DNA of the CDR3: TGTGCCAGCAGCTGGGACGGAAACTATGGCTACACCTTC.

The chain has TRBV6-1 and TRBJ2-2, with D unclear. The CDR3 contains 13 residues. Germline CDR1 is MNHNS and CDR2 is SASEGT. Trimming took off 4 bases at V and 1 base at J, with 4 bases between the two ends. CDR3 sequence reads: CASSVQNTGELFF. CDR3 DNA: TGTGCCAGCAGTGTCCAGAACACCGGGGAGCTGTTTTTT.

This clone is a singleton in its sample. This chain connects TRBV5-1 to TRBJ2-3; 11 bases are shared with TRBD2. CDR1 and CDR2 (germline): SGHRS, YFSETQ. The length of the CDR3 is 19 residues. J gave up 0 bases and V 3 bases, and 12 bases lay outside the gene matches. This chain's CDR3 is CASSSDRASGRTSTDTQYF. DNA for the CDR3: TGCGCCAGCAGCTCGGACAGGGCTAGCGGGAGGACTAGCACAGATACGCAGTATTTT.

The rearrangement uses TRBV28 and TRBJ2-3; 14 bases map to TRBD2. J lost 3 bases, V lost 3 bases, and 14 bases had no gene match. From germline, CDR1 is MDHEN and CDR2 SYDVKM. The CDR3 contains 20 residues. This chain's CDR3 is CASSLIRLTRTSGRTDTQYF. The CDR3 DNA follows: TGTGCCAGCAGTTTGATCCGACTGACACGGACTAGCGGGAGGACAGATACGCAGTATTTT. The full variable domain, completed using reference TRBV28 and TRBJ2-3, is DVKVTQSSRYLVKRTGEKVFLECVQDMDHENMFWYRQDPGLGLRLIYFSYDVKMKEKGDIPEGYSVSREKKERFSLILESASTNQTSMYLCASSLIRLTRTSGRTDTQYFGPGTRLTVL.